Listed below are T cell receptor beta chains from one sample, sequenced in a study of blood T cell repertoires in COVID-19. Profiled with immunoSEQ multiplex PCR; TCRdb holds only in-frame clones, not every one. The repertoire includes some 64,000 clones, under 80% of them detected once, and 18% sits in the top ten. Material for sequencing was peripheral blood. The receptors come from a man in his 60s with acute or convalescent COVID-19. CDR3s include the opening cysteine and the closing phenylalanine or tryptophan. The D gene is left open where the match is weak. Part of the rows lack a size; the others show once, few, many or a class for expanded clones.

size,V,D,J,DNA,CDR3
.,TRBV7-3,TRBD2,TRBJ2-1,TGTGCCAGCAGCTCCCGAGCGGGACTAGCGCCTGAGCAGTTCTTC,CASSSRAGLAPEQFF
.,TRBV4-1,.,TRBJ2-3,TGCGCCAGCGGCCCCGGAGGAGTTCGGGGCACAGATACGCAGTATTTT,CASGPGGVRGTDTQYF
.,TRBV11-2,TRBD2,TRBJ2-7,TGTGCCAGCAGCTTAGAGCGGGAGGCAACCTACGAGCAGTACTTC,CASSLEREATYEQYF
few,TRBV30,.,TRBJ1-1,TGTGCCTGGACTCGGGGGGCGAAGAACACTGAAGCTTTCTTT,CAWTRGAKNTEAFF
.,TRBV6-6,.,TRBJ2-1,TGTGCCAGCAGCCTACAGGTCATTTCCTACAATGAGCAGTTCTTC,CASSLQVISYNEQFF
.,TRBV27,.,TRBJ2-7,TGTGCCAGCAGTCCCATCGCAGGGCCCTACGAGCAGTACTTC,CASSPIAGPYEQYF
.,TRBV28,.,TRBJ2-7,TGTGCCAGCAGTTTATGGGCGGAGGATGATTACGAGCAGTACTTC,CASSLWAEDDYEQYF
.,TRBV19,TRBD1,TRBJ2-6,TGTGCCAGTACCCCGGACAGGAGCTCTGGGGCCAACGTCCTGACTTTC,CASTPDRSSGANVLTF
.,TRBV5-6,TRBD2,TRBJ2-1,TGTGCCAGCAGCCCAAACGGGCGGACTAGCGGGAGTCGTAGCAATGAGCAGTTCTTC,CASSPNGRTSGSRSNEQFF
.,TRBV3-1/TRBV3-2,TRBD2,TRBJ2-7,TGTGCCAGCAGCCAAGATTACGGCCGGGGACTAGCGGGTTTCTACGAGCAGTACTTC,CASSQDYGRGLAGFYEQYF
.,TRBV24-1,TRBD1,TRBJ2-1,TGTGCCACCAGTGACAGGGGGTCCTACAATGAGCAGTTCTTC,CATSDRGSYNEQFF
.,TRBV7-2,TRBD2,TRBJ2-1,TGTGCCAGCAGCCGTAGCGGGAGGGGGAATGAGCAGTTCTTC,CASSRSGRGNEQFF
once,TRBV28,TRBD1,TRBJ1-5,TGTGCCAGCAATCTCGGGACAGGCTATCAGCCCCAGCATTTT,CASNLGTGYQPQHF
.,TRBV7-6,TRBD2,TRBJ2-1,TGTGCCAGCAGCCCCGGACTAGCGGGAGATTGGAATGAGCAGTTCTTC,CASSPGLAGDWNEQFF
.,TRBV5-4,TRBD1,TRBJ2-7,TGTGCCAGCACAAGACAGGGAACCTACGAGCAGTACTTC,CASTRQGTYEQYF
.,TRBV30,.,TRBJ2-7,TGTGCCTTAAGCAGGAGGGTAGACGAGCAGTACTTC,CALSRRVDEQYF
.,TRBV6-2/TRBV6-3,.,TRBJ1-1,TGTGCCAGCAGTTACTTCACAGCGGACACTGAAGCTTTCTTT,CASSYFTADTEAFF